This TCR beta chain derives from a study of identical twins. There are 15 residues in the CDR3. V lost 0 bases to trimming and J lost 6 bases; unmatched junction nucleotides: 10. Germline CDR1 is DFQATT and CDR2 is SNEGSKA (reference sequence). This clonotype was seen a handful of times. A universal primer site came from template switching; cDNA carried unique molecular identifiers. TCRdb re-called the 5' RACE reads through MiXCR, storing one row per CDR3 protein. The data show 1.5 million to 2 million distinct CDR3 sequences, roughly a third seen once. The TCR was taken from a newborn girl in good health. This chain joins TRBV20-1 and TRBJ1-2; 7 nucleotides agree with TRBD1. Sequenced sample: cord blood. Here the CDR3 reads CSARDSTGVSNGYTF. Written as DNA, the CDR3 is TGCAGTGCTAGAGATAGCACAGGGGTGAGCAATGGCTACACCTTC.